The 17 T cell receptor beta chains reported below all come from one sample, sequenced in a study of regulatory T cells. Amplification used 52 TRBV primers and 13 TRBJ primers. The table came from immunoSEQ multiplex PCR; TCRdb's copy has only in-frame clones and leaves some out. The sample has 15,000 or so clones; more than 85% are singletons. Sequencing used CD8+ T cells sorted from blood. The receptors stem from a person aged 18-35 years with CD3G deficiency.

The chain recombines TRBV13 with TRBJ2-7; D gene unclear. Trimming removed 2 bases from V and 2 bases from J, with 13 bases in between. Germline CDR1 is PRHDT and CDR2 is FYEKMQ (reference sequence). This CDR3 spans 15 amino acids. CDR3 sequence (DNA): TGTGCCAGCAGCTTAATCCCAGATATACCCTACGAGCAGTACTTC. Amino acids: CASSLIPDIPYEQYF.

The chain is built from TRBV28 and TRBJ2-7; tentatively, D is TRBD1 (5 bases). CDR3 length: 16 residues. In germline, CDR1 is MDHEN, CDR2 SYDVKM. The germline V and J ends were trimmed by 4 bases and 7 bases, with 23 bases remaining between them. Here the CDR3 DNA reads TGTGCCAGCAGTTCTATATTGGCAGGGAAGTTTGGAGAGCAGTACTTC. This sequence encodes CASSSILAGKFGEQYF.

The gene calls are TRBV5-1 and TRBJ1-5; D gene uncertain. Germline V lookup: CDR1 SGHRS, CDR2 YFSETQ. CDR3 length: 14 amino acids. V was trimmed by 2 bases and J by 6 bases, leaving 12 bases between them. The CDR3 reads CASSFTVGSQPQHF. The CDR3 nucleotides read TGCGCCAGCAGCTTTACGGTCGGGAGTCAGCCCCAGCATTTT.

The V gene is TRBV7-9, the J gene TRBJ2-1, with a possible D match to TRBD2 (6 bases). Trimming shortened V by 1 base and J by 14 bases, and 12 bases separated the two germline ends. This CDR3 has 12 residues. Germline values: CDR1 SEHNR, CDR2 FQNEAQ (reference sequence). This chain's CDR3 is CASSLGGGPKFF. In DNA, the CDR3 is TGTGCCAGCAGCTTAGGAGGAGGGCCGAAGTTCTTC.

The rearrangement uses TRBV10-2 and TRBJ2-3; D tentatively reads TRBD1 or TRBD2 (5 bases each). This CDR3 is 14 amino acids long. Deletions cut 8 bases from V and 6 bases from J, with 18 bases between. Germline CDR1 is WSHSY and CDR2 is SAAADI. DNA of the CDR3: TGCGCCAGCGGTCGAGGGGCCGTATTTGATACGCAGTATTTT. This gives the protein CASGRGAVFDTQYF.

This chain connects TRBV28 to TRBJ2-7; 8 positions match TRBD2. The germline V gene encodes CDR1 MDHEN and CDR2 SYDVKM. The CDR3 covers 14 residues. Unmatched junction bases numbered 5, after V lost 5 bases and J lost 2 bases. CDR3 sequence (DNA): TGTGCCAGCAGTCAGACTAGCGATCCCTACGAGCAGTACTTC. It codes for CASSQTSDPYEQYF.

J is TRBJ1-4 and V is TRBV4-1; 7 bases agree with TRBD1. This CDR3 has 16 residues. Germline V lookup: CDR1 MGHRA, CDR2 YSYEKL. Unmatched junction bases numbered 5, after V lost 0 bases and J lost 4 bases. The CDR3 DNA is TGCGCCAGCAGCCAAGATTCGGGACAGCTTAATGAAAAACTGTTTTTT. Amino acids: CASSQDSGQLNEKLFF.

The chain carries TRBV29-1 and TRBJ2-7; D not resolved. Germline CDR1 is SQVTM and CDR2 is ANQGSEA. The V end was cut by 0 bases, the J end by 6 bases, with 18 bases between. The CDR3 runs to 15 residues. The CDR3 spells CSVEDSQSPMGEQYF. In DNA, the CDR3 is TGCAGCGTTGAAGATTCCCAGTCCCCTATGGGCGAGCAGTACTTC.

The chain is built from TRBV9 and TRBJ2-2, with TRBD2 matching over 8 bases. Germline V gene data show CDR1 as SGDLS and CDR2 as YYNGEE. This CDR3 comprises 15 residues. With 6 bases clipped from V and 0 bases from J, the junction kept 4 bases outside the gene matches. Written as DNA, the CDR3 is TGTGCCAGCAAGACGGGGGGGACGAACACCGGGGAGCTGTTTTTT. It specifies CASKTGGTNTGELFF.

This chain uses TRBV30 with TRBJ1-4, with TRBD1 identical over 10 bases. V shed 2 bases, J shed 8 bases, and the junction held 8 bases outside the gene matches. The CDR3 runs 15 residues. Germline CDR1 GTSNPN, CDR2 SVGIG (reference sequence). CDR3 in DNA: TGTGCCTGGAGTTTGCCGGGACAGGGGTCCGAAAAACTGTTTTTT. Translated, it gives CAWSLPGQGSEKLFF.

The rearrangement links TRBV30 to TRBJ2-6; D gene unclear. The CDR3 loop spans 13 amino acids. V gave up 5 bases and J gave up 3 bases, with 8 bases separating them. CDR1 is GTSNPN, CDR2 SVGIG, per germline (reference sequence). CDR3 in DNA: TGTGCCTGGGAGAGGTTTGGGGCCAACGTCCTGACTTTC. Protein product: CAWERFGANVLTF. Full variable domain (rest looked up from reference TRBV30 and TRBJ2-6): SQTIHQWPATLVQPVGSPLSLECTVEGTSNPNLYWYRQAAGRGLQLLFYSVGIGQISSEVPQNLSASRPQDRQFILSSKKLLLSDSGFYLCAWERFGANVLTFGAGSRLTVL.

The chain links TRBV1 to TRBJ1-4; TRBD1, the D gene given by the table, was not confirmed from the DNA. TRBV1 is annotated as a pseudogene. This CDR3 region has 15 residues. The CDR3 sequence: CTSSQVQGLNEKLFF. The CDR3 DNA sequence: TGCACCAGCAGCCAAGTTCAGGGTCTCAATGAAAAACTGTTTTTT.

This clone was found once. The chain is built from TRBV11-2 and TRBJ2-3; D possibly corresponds to TRBD2 (6 bases). The V and J ends lost 2 bases and 2 bases respectively, with 11 bases between them. This CDR3 is 15 amino acids long. In germline, CDR1 is SGHAT, CDR2 FQNNGV. The CDR3 nucleotides read TGTGCCAGCAGCTTATTCGGGGGAGTCACAGATACGCAGTATTTT. Translated, it gives CASSLFGGVTDTQYF.

The chain is built from TRBV11-2 and TRBJ1-1; D not resolved. V was shortened by 5 bases and J by 7 bases, with 8 bases between the two germline ends. The CDR3 is 11 amino acids. CDR1 is SGHAT and CDR2 is FQNNGV in the germline V gene. The chain's CDR3 is CASSRHDEAFF. CDR3 DNA: TGTGCCAGCAGCCGCCATGATGAAGCTTTCTTT.

The chain is built from TRBV6-4 and TRBJ2-6, with no clear D. V lost 0 bases, J lost 0 bases, and 6 bases lay in between. The CDR3 runs 16 residues. CDR1 is MRHNA, CDR2 SNTAGT, per germline. CDR3 sequence (DNA): TGTGCCAGCAGTGACTCGAAGGTCTCTGGGGCCAACGTCCTGACTTTC. Protein product: CASSDSKVSGANVLTF.

The chain has TRBV28 and TRBJ2-3, with TRBD2 matching over 7 bases. CDR1 and CDR2 from the germline V gene are MDHEN and SYDVKM. With 2 bases clipped from V and 2 bases from J, the junction kept 7 bases outside the gene matches. There are 16 residues in the CDR3. The CDR3 nucleotides read TGTGCCAGCAGTTTAGGTGCGGGAGAGATCACAGATACGCAGTATTTT. This gives the protein CASSLGAGEITDTQYF.

The rearrangement uses TRBV6-5 and TRBJ1-6, with D maybe TRBD1 (5 bases). CDR1 MNHEY and CDR2 SVGAGI come from the germline V gene. The CDR3 length is 14 residues. V was clipped by 2 bases and J by 9 bases, with 11 bases between them. CDR3: CASSYGREPSPLHF. DNA of the CDR3: TGTGCCAGCAGTTACGGCAGGGAGCCTTCACCCCTCCACTTT.